The 16 T cell receptor beta chains presented below share a single source sample, sequenced in a study of blood T cell repertoires in COVID-19. Sequenced by immunoSEQ multiplex PCR; TCRdb stores in-frame clones only, minus some. The sample has fewer than 350,000 clones, around 90% seen once. The sequenced sample was PBMCs or T cells enriched from blood (not recorded which). The receptors derive from a man aged 60 to 75 who had recovered from COVID-19.

This clone has only a few counts. This chain joins TRBV3-1 (or the pseudogene TRBV3-2) and TRBJ2-7; the match to TRBD2 covers 14 bases. The CDR3 runs to 15 residues. Germline V CDR1 and CDR2: LGHDT, YNNKEL (reference sequence). The V gene end was trimmed by 1 base and the J gene end by 11 bases; junction bases not matched to a gene: 7. The CDR3 here is CASSQALTSGRAKYF. The CDR3 DNA reads TGTGCCAGCAGCCAAGCCCTGACTAGCGGGAGGGCCAAGTACTTC.

The chain is built from TRBV7-2 and TRBJ2-7; 11 bases map to TRBD1. V lost 5 bases to trimming and J lost 3 bases; unmatched junction nucleotides: 6. The CDR3 consists of 15 residues. CDR1 is SGHTA and CDR2 is FQGNSA in the germline V gene. The CDR3 sequence: CASSPAGTGGYEQYF. DNA of the CDR3: TGTGCCAGCAGCCCGGCCGGGACAGGGGGCTACGAGCAGTACTTC. Complete variable domain (other parts from reference TRBV7-2 and TRBJ2-7): GAGVSQSPSNKVTEKGKDVELRCDPISGHTALYWYRQSLGQGLEFLIYFQGNSAPDKSGLPSDRFSAERTGGSVSTLTIQRTQQEDSAVYLCASSPAGTGGYEQYFGPGTRLTVT.

V is TRBV6-5 and J is TRBJ2-2, with 8 bases aligning to TRBD1. Germline CDR1 is MNHEY and CDR2 is SVGAGI. V was pared by 5 bases and J by 6 bases, with 5 bases of the junction left unmatched. The CDR3 length is 14 residues. The CDR3 protein is CASSISQGAGELFF. The CDR3 region has the DNA TGTGCCAGCAGTATTTCACAGGGGGCCGGGGAGCTGTTTTTT.

The table lists this clone with a count of one. J is TRBJ1-1 and V is TRBV25-1, with 10 bases matching TRBD1. CDR1 and CDR2 from the germline V gene are MGHDK and SYGVNS. Losses at the gene ends were 6 bases for V and 5 bases for J; bases not matched to a gene: 3. This CDR3 contains 13 residues. CDR3 nucleotide sequence: TGTGCCAGCAGGACAGGGGGCTTGACTGAAGCTTTCTTT. The encoded protein is CASRTGGLTEAFF.

The chain uses TRBV5-8 and TRBJ2-6; 10 bases map to TRBD1. Looked up from germline, CDR1 is SGHTS and CDR2 is YDEGEE. The J segment lost 1 base and the V segment lost 5 bases, leaving 9 bases of the junction unmatched. CDR3 size: 18 residues. DNA for the CDR3: TGTGCCAGCAGGCGTGGGACAGGGGCCCGGTCTGGGGCCAACGTCCTGACTTTC. This sequence encodes CASRRGTGARSGANVLTF.

The rearrangement uses TRBV10-1 and TRBJ2-3; 9 bases agree with TRBD2. Germline CDR1 and CDR2: WNHNN and SYGVQD (reference sequence). This CDR3 has 17 amino acids. J was trimmed by 0 bases and V by 3 bases; bases with no gene match: 7. For the CDR3, the DNA is TGCGCCAGCAGTGACGGGACTAGCCACCCTAGCACAGATACGCAGTATTTT. Amino acids: CASSDGTSHPSTDTQYF.

The V and J genes are TRBV5-1 and TRBJ1-1; 9 bases line up with TRBD1. V trimming: 4 bases; J trimming: 3 bases; junction bases outside the gene matches: 7. The CDR3 is 15 amino acids. CDR1 is SGHRS, CDR2 YFSETQ, per germline. CDR3 DNA: TGCGCCAGCAGCGGCCCGGGACAGGGAGACACTGAAGCTTTCTTT. This encodes CASSGPGQGDTEAFF.

This rearrangement joins TRBV19 to TRBJ1-1; D might be TRBD1 (5 bases). Trimming removed 5 bases at V and 1 base at J, with 14 bases between. Germline V gene sequence: CDR1 LNHDA, CDR2 SQIVND (reference sequence). There are 15 residues in the CDR3. The CDR3 bases are TGTGCCAGTAGTTTTCAGGGATCTGGGAACACTGAAGCTTTCTTT. Its protein product is CASSFQGSGNTEAFF.

CDR3 coding DNA: TGTGCCAGCAAATCGGGCGGGAGGGGCCTCCAAGAGACCCAGTACTTC. It specifies CASKSGGRGLQETQYF. The J gene is TRBJ2-5, the V gene TRBV28, with 9 positions matching TRBD2. The V gene's germline CDR1 is MDHEN and CDR2 SYDVKM. V gave up 7 bases and J gave up 1 base; unmatched junction bases: 10. The CDR3 runs 16 residues.

The chain combines TRBV28 with TRBJ1-2; possibly TRBD1 for D (5 bases). From germline, CDR1 is MDHEN and CDR2 SYDVKM. This CDR3 is 12 amino acids long. The ends were cut back, 8 bases at V and 4 bases at J, with 11 bases in the middle. CDR3 amino acids: CASYQTVYGYTF. CDR3 nucleotides: TGTGCCAGCTACCAGACAGTCTATGGCTACACCTTC.

The chain couples TRBV20-1 to TRBJ2-1; 14 bases are a match to TRBD2. Germline V CDR1 and CDR2: DFQATT, SNEGSKA (reference sequence). This CDR3 is built from 16 residues. V gave up 3 bases and J gave up 8 bases; unmatched junction bases: 9. For the CDR3, the DNA is TGCAGTGCTAGTCTTCCTGGACTAGCGGGAGGAGATGAGCAGTTCTTC. Translating it yields CSASLPGLAGGDEQFF.

This chain joins TRBV28 and TRBJ2-1; D is perhaps TRBD1 (6 bases). The V gene lost 7 bases and the J gene lost 7 bases, with 11 bases spanning the gap. The length of the CDR3 is 12 residues. The germline V gene has CDR1 MDHEN and CDR2 SYDVKM. The CDR3 DNA follows: TGTGCCAGCACCCAACAGGGAAATGAGCAGTTCTTC. Translated: CASTQQGNEQFF.

This clone was recorded once. The CDR3 nucleotides are TGTGCCAGCAGTGAAGGTCCGGGGAGGGGGAAGACCCAGTACTTC. Its translation: CASSEGPGRGKTQYF. V usage is TRBV6-1 and J usage is TRBJ2-5; D might be TRBD2 (7 bases). This CDR3 spans 15 amino acids. V lost 1 base and J lost 6, with 15 bases in between. The germline V gene encodes CDR1 MNHNS and CDR2 SASEGT.

The chain has TRBV11-2 and TRBJ2-7, with 7 bases lining up with TRBD1. Germline V gene sequence: CDR1 SGHAT, CDR2 FQNNGV. This CDR3 has 13 amino acids. V lost 6 bases and J lost 7; bases outside the gene matches: 9. CDR3 bases: TGTGCCAGCAGAAATCGGGACAGCTGGGAGCAGTACTTC. Residues: CASRNRDSWEQYF.

The V gene is TRBV14, the J gene TRBJ2-1; D ambiguous. The CDR3 totals 17 residues. Germline V gene lookup returns CDR1 SGHDN and CDR2 FVKESK. Trimming left V 0 bases short and J 1 base short, with 13 bases between. The CDR3 DNA follows: TGTGCCAGCAGCCAAGATCTAGGAGCACCGTCCTACAATGAGCAGTTCTTC. This gives the protein CASSQDLGAPSYNEQFF.

This clone was observed a single time. V and J are TRBV11-2 and TRBJ2-1, with D unresolved. The CDR3 is 15 residues long. Germline CDR1 is SGHAT and CDR2 is FQNNGV. V was clipped by 3 bases and J by 10 bases, with 19 bases between them. The CDR3 reads CASSFRVLASGEQFF. CDR3 DNA sequence: TGTGCCAGCAGCTTTCGGGTCCTCGCCAGTGGAGAGCAGTTCTTC.